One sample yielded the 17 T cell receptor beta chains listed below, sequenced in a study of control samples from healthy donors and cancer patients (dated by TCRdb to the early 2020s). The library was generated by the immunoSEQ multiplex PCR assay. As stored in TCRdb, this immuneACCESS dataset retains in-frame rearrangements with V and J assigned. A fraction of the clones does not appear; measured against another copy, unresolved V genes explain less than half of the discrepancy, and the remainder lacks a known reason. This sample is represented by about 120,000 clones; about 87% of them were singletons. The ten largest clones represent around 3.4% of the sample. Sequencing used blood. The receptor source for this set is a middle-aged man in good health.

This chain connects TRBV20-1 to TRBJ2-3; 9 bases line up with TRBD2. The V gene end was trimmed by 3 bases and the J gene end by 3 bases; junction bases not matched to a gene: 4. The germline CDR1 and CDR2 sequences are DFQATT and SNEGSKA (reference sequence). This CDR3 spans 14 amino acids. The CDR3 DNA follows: TGCAGTGCTAGTGGGCGGGGGGGTACAGATACGCAGTATTTT. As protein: CSASGRGGTDTQYF.

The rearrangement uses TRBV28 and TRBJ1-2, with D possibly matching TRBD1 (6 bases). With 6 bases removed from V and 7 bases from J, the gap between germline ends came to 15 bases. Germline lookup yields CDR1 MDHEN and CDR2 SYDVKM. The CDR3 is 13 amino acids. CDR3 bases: TGTGCCAGCAGAGCTAGTGGGGGCGGTGGCTACACCTTC. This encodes CASRASGGGGYTF.

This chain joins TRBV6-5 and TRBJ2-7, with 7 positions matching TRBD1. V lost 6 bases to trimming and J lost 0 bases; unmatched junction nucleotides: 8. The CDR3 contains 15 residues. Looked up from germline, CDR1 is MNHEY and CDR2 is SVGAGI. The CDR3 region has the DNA TGTGCCAGCAGAGTCACGACAGGGAGCTCCTACGAGCAGTACTTC. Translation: CASRVTTGSSYEQYF.

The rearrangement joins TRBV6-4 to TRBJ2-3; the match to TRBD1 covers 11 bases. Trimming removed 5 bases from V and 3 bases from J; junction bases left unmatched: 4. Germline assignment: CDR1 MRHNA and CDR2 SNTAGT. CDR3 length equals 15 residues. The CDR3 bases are TGTGCCAGCAGTCTTGGGACAGGGGGAACAGATACGCAGTATTTT. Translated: CASSLGTGGTDTQYF.

CDR3 sequence: CASRFLAGGPDEQFF. For the CDR3, the DNA is TGTGCCAGCAGATTCCTAGCGGGGGGGCCAGATGAGCAGTTCTTC. The J gene is TRBJ2-1, the V gene TRBV7-2; 12 nucleotides align to TRBD2. Germline V gene data show CDR1 as SGHTA and CDR2 as FQGNSA. After removal of 6 bases from V and 8 bases from J, the junction contained 8 bases not matched to a gene. This CDR3 has 15 residues.

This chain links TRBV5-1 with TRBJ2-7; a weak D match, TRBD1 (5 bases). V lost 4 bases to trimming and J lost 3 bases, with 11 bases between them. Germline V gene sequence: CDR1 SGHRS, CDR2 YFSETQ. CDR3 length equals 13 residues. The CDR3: CASSTFQGYEQYF. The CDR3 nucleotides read TGCGCCAGCAGCACTTTTCAGGGCTACGAGCAGTACTTC.

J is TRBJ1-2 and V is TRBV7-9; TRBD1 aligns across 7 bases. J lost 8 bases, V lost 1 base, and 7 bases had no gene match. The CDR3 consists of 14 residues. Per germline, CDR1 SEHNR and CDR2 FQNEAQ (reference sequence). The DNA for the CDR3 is TGTGCCAGCAGCTTAGATAACAGGGGAGACGGCTACACCTTC. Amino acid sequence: CASSLDNRGDGYTF.

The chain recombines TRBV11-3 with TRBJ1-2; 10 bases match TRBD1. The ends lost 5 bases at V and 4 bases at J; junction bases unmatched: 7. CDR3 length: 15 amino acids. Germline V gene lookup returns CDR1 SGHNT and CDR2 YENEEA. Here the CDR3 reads CASSRERTGGYGYTF. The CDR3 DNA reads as TGTGCCAGCAGCCGAGAACGGACAGGGGGCTATGGCTACACCTTC.

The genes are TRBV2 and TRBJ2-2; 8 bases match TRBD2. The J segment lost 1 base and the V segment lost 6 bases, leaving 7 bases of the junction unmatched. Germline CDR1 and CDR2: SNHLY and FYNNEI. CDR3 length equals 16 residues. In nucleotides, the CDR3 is TGTGCCAGCAGGAGATTAGCGGGACAGAACACCGGGGAGCTGTTTTTT. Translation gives CASRRLAGQNTGELFF. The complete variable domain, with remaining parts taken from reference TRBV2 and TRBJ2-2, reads EPEVTQTPSHQVTQMGQEVILRCVPISNHLYFYWYRQILGQKVEFLVSFYNNEISEKSEIFDDQFSVERPDGSNFTLKIRSTKLEDSAMYFCASRRLAGQNTGELFFGEGSRLTVL.

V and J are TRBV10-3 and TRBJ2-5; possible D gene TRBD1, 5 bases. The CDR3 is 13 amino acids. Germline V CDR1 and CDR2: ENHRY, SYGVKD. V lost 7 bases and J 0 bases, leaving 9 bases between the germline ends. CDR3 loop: CAIKSGNQETQYF. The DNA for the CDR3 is TGTGCCATCAAGTCAGGGAACCAAGAGACCCAGTACTTC.

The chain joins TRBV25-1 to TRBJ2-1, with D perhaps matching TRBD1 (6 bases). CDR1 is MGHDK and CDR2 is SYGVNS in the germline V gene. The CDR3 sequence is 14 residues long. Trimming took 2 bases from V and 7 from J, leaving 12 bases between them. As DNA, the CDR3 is TGTGCCAGCAGTGAAGGGGGCTTGGGGAATGAGCAGTTCTTC. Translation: CASSEGGLGNEQFF. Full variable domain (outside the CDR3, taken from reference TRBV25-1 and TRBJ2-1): EADIYQTPRYLVIGTGKKITLECSQTMGHDKMYWYQQDPGMELHLIHYSYGVNSTEKGDLSSESTVSRIRTEHFPLTLESARPSHTSQYLCASSEGGLGNEQFFGPGTRLTVL.

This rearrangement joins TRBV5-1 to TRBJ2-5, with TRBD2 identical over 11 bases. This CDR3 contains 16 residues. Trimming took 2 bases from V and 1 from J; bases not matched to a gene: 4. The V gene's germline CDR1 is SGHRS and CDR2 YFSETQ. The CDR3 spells CASSLVAGGPQETQYF. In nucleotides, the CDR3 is TGCGCCAGCAGCTTAGTAGCGGGGGGGCCCCAAGAGACCCAGTACTTC. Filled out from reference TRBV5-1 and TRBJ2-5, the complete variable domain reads KAGVTQTPRYLIKTRGQQVTLSCSPISGHRSVSWYQQTPGQGLQFLFEYFSETQRNKGNFPGRFSGRQFSNSRSEMNVSTLELGDSALYLCASSLVAGGPQETQYFGPGTRLLVL.

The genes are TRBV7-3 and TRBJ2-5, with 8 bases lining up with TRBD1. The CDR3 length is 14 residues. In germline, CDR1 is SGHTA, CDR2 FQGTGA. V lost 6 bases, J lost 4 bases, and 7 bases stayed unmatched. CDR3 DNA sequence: TGTGCCAGCAGTCCGACAGGGGACCCAGAGACCCAGTACTTC. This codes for CASSPTGDPETQYF. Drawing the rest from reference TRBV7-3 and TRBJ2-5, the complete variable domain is GAGVSQTPSNKVTEKGKYVELRCDPISGHTALYWYRQSLGQGPEFLIYFQGTGAADDSGLPNDRFFAVRPEGSVSTLKIQRTERGDSAVYLCASSPTGDPETQYFGPGTRLLVL.

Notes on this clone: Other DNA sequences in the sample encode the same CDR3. DNA for the CDR3: TGTGCCAGCAGCTCCCCCTACGAGCAGTACTTC. Its translation: CASSSPYEQYF. The chain links TRBV11-1 to TRBJ2-7; D not certain. Germline-derived CDR1 and CDR2 are SGHAT and FQDESV (reference sequence). The V end was cut by 4 bases, the J end by 2 bases, with 3 bases between. The CDR3 is 11 amino acids.

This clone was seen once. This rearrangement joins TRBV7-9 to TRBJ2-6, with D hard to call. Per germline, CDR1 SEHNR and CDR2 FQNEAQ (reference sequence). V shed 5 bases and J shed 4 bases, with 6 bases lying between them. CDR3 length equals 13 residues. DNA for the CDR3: TGTGCCAGCAGCCTTCTGGGGGCCAACGTCCTGACTTTC. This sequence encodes CASSLLGANVLTF.

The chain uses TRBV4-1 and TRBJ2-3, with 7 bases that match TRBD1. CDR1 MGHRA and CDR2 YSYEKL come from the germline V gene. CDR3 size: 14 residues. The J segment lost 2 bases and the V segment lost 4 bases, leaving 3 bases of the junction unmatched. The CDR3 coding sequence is TGCGCCAGCAGCCCGGGACAGTACACAGATACGCAGTATTTT. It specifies CASSPGQYTDTQYF.

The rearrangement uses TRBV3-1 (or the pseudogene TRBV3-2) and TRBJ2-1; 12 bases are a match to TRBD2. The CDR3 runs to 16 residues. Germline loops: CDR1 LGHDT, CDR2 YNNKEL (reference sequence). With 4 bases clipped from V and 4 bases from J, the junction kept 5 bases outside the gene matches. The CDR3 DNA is TGTGCCAGCAGCCTGCGGACTAGCGGGGCTTACAATGAGCAGTTCTTC. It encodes CASSLRTSGAYNEQFF.